The 15 T cell receptor beta chains presented below share a single source sample, sequenced in a study of spatial heterogeneity in lung cancer. Time point here: sample taken at primary tumor resection. Whole RNA was taken from tumor, nontumor lung or frozen PBMC; it was then sequenced unsorted. TCRdb ran MiXCR on the 5' RACE reads and lists one entry per CDR3 protein. The repertoire includes some 83,000 distinct CDR3 sequences, around 21% of them detected once, and about 6.8% sits in the top ten. The material sequenced was PBMCs, taken at surgery. The receptors were gathered from a male donor with early-stage non-small cell lung cancer.

V and J are TRBV30 and TRBJ1-2; 7 positions match TRBD1. J gave up 5 bases and V 5 bases, and 8 bases lay outside the gene matches. Germline V gene data show CDR1 as GTSNPN and CDR2 as SVGIG (reference sequence). CDR3 size: 13 residues. The CDR3 region has the DNA TGTGCCTGGGGGGGACAGTTAGAGTATGGCTACACCTTC. This sequence encodes CAWGGQLEYGYTF.

This chain joins TRBV4-3 and TRBJ2-7; D tentatively fits TRBD1 or TRBD2 (5 bases each). The CDR3 sequence is 14 residues long. Per the germline V gene, CDR1 is LGHNA and CDR2 is YSLEER. The ends were cut back, 1 base at V and 7 bases at J, with 14 bases in the middle. The CDR3 loop is CASSQVATRGEQYF. Written as DNA, the CDR3 is TGCGCCAGCAGCCAAGTGGCAACTAGGGGTGAGCAGTACTTC.

V is TRBV13 and J is TRBJ2-4, with 13 bases lining up with TRBD2. This CDR3 has 22 amino acids. Germline CDR1 and CDR2: PRHDT and FYEKMQ (reference sequence). V was clipped by 2 bases and J by 5 bases; unmatched bases: 21. The CDR3 spells CASSLNGSPTSGRKRRENIQYF. In DNA form, the CDR3 reads TGTGCCAGCAGCTTAAACGGTTCCCCGACTAGCGGGAGGAAGAGACGCGAAAACATTCAGTACTTC.

CDR3 region: CASSPPGTIGQTQYF. Written as DNA, the CDR3 is TGTGCCAGCTCACCACCGGGGACTATCGGGCAGACCCAGTACTTC. The chain employs TRBV18 and TRBJ2-5, with 7 bases lining up with TRBD2. The V gene's germline CDR1 is KGHSH and CDR2 LQKENI. This CDR3 spans 15 amino acids. Losses at the gene ends were 0 bases for V and 6 bases for J; bases not matched to a gene: 7.

This clonotype was recorded a few times. The chain is built from TRBV5-1 and TRBJ1-6; D remains unclear. Trimming stripped 0 bases from V and 6 bases from J, with 7 bases between. The CDR3 sequence is 14 residues long. CDR1 is SGHRS, CDR2 YFSETQ, per germline. This chain's CDR3 is CASSLEQINSPLHF. The CDR3 coding sequence is TGCGCCAGCAGCTTGGAACAGATTAATTCACCCCTCCACTTT.

This chain joins TRBV29-1 and TRBJ2-5, with TRBD1 matching over 7 bases. V shed 8 bases, J shed 1 base, and the junction held 4 bases outside the gene matches. In germline, CDR1 is SQVTM, CDR2 ANQGSEA. This CDR3 has 12 amino acids. The CDR3 DNA sequence: TGCAGCTTAAGGGGGCCCCAAGAGACCCAGTACTTC. The encoded protein is CSLRGPQETQYF.

The chain uses TRBV7-2 and TRBJ2-2; TRBD2 aligns across 8 bases. This CDR3 is 16 amino acids long. The V and J ends lost 5 bases and 2 bases, in that order; junction bases with no gene match: 7. Germline V gene sequence: CDR1 SGHTA, CDR2 FQGNSA. The CDR3 nucleotides read TGTGCCAGCAGCCCTATTGCGGGGGGCAACACCGGGGAGCTGTTTTTT. Translation: CASSPIAGGNTGELFF.

This rearrangement joins TRBV5-1 to TRBJ2-2; D is possibly TRBD1 or TRBD2 (5 bases each). The CDR3 length is 17 residues. Germline V gene data show CDR1 as SGHRS and CDR2 as YFSETQ. Trimming took off 0 bases at V and 0 bases at J, with 12 bases between the two ends. CDR3 sequence reads: CASSLAIGTANTGELFF. DNA of the CDR3: TGCGCCAGCAGCTTGGCCATCGGGACCGCGAACACCGGGGAGCTGTTTTTT.

In its sample, this clonotype was seen a few times. This chain links TRBV3-1 with TRBJ2-5; a weak D match, TRBD2 (6 bases). Trimming left V 1 base short and J 2 bases short, with 14 bases between. Germline V gives CDR1 LGHDT, CDR2 YNNKEL (reference sequence). The length of the CDR3 is 16 residues. CDR3 nucleotides: TGTGCCAGCAGCCAAGCGGGAGCGGGTCTTCAAGAGACCCAGTACTTC. Translating it yields CASSQAGAGLQETQYF.

There are many counts of this clonotype. This chain connects TRBV27 to TRBJ2-7; TRBD1 matches at 7 bases. The CDR3 contains 13 residues. V trimming: 3 bases; J trimming: 4 bases; junction bases outside the gene matches: 3. Per germline, CDR1 MNHEY and CDR2 SMNVEV (reference sequence). Written as DNA, the CDR3 is TGTGCCAGCAGTTTGGACAGGAAATACGAGCAGTACTTC. This translates into CASSLDRKYEQYF.

This clonotype has a handful of counts. This chain joins TRBV7-2 and TRBJ1-1; D may be TRBD1 (6 bases). The CDR3 is 15 amino acids. Germline V gene lookup returns CDR1 SGHTA and CDR2 FQGNSA. V lost 2 bases to trimming and J lost 4 bases, with 14 bases between them. The CDR3 protein is CASSLSGGRGTEAFF. Here the CDR3 DNA reads TGTGCCAGCAGCTTATCCGGGGGCCGGGGCACTGAAGCTTTCTTT.

The sample holds many counts of this clonotype. This rearrangement joins TRBV7-6 to TRBJ2-7, with 9 bases matching TRBD1. The ends lost 5 bases at V and 2 bases at J; junction bases unmatched: 10. The CDR3 runs to 16 residues. Germline V lookup: CDR1 SGHVS, CDR2 FNYEAQ. CDR3 sequence reads: CASSPRGRDRAYEQYF. For the CDR3, the DNA is TGTGCCAGCAGCCCACGAGGGAGGGACAGGGCCTACGAGCAGTACTTC.

This clonotype was recorded many times. This sequence joins TRBV28 and TRBJ2-1, with TRBD2 matching over 12 bases. The CDR3 contains 16 residues. V lost 5 bases, J lost 1 base, and 3 bases stayed unmatched. Germline CDR1 is MDHEN and CDR2 is SYDVKM. The CDR3 nucleotides read TGTGCCAGCAGTACTAGCGGGAGGAAGTCCTACAATGAGCAGTTCTTC. It encodes CASSTSGRKSYNEQFF.

This clonotype was found a few times. The chain uses TRBV10-3 and TRBJ2-3; 7 bases match TRBD1. The trim removed 10 bases at V and 4 bases at J, leaving 11 bases unmatched. This CDR3 has 14 residues. The germline V gene encodes CDR1 ENHRY and CDR2 SYGVKD. The CDR3 DNA reads as TGTGCCACTGCCCGGACAGGTGGGTCAGATACGCAGTATTTT. Protein sequence: CATARTGGSDTQYF.

V gene TRBV5-6 combines with J gene TRBJ2-5, with 9 bases that match TRBD1. The CDR3 extends over 13 amino acids. J was trimmed by 5 bases and V by 4 bases; bases with no gene match: 3. Looked up from germline, CDR1 is SGHDT and CDR2 is YYEEEE. The CDR3, as DNA: TGTGCCAGCAGCATCGGGACAGGGGAGACCCAGTACTTC. Protein product: CASSIGTGETQYF.